The T cell receptor (beta chain) described here comes from a study of T-cell reconstitution after alpha-beta-depleted transplantation in children. It was with unique molecular identifiers that the TCRbeta library was prepared. Each CDR3 protein is one row after TCRdb ran MiXCR on the PCR reads. The sample has roughly 500,000 distinct CDR3 sequences, around 13% seen once. Germline CDR1 is SGHDT and CDR2 is YYEEEE. V gave up 0 bases and J gave up 6 bases; unmatched junction bases: 6. This CDR3 has 15 amino acids. The V and J genes are TRBV5-6 and TRBJ2-7, with 10 positions matching TRBD1. The clonotype was recovered from a human donor who donated a stem cell graft to a child with combined immunodeficiency. The sequences come from PBMCs from the stem cell graft donor, collected from the stem cell graft. The CDR3: CASSLAPGTGVEQYF. The CDR3 DNA reads TGTGCCAGCAGCTTGGCCCCCGGGACAGGGGTCGAGCAGTACTTC.